This is a list of T cell receptor beta chains from one sample in a study of T cells after yellow fever vaccination. MiXCR was run by TCRdb on the 5' RACE reads, yielding one entry per CDR3 protein. Altogether 400,000 or so distinct CDR3 sequences are present, approximately 10% being singletons, with the ten largest covering more than 15%. The sample consisted of PBMCs, taken on the day of the first yellow fever vaccination. These receptors all come from a man aged 18 to 30 who received the YFV17D yellow fever vaccine. CDR3s include the opening cysteine and the closing phenylalanine or tryptophan. A D gene is named only where the DNA matches it firmly. Size values are once, few and many counts, or a class for expanded clones, and some rows have none.

d_call,clone_size,j_call,v_call,cdr3_aa,cdr3_nt
NA,NA,TRBJ2-2,TRBV20-1,CSAKTLYTGELFF,TGCAGTGCTAAAACTCTTTACACCGGGGAGCTGTTTTTT
TRBD1,NA,TRBJ1-1,TRBV9,CARTSWDRDFEAFF,TGCGCCCGAACAAGCTGGGACAGGGATTTTGAAGCTTTCTTT
NA,NA,TRBJ1-1,TRBV10-3,CAISDHLGGNTEAFF,TGTGCCATCAGTGACCACCTCGGGGGGAACACTGAAGCTTTCTTT
NA,few,TRBJ1-2,TRBV7-7,CASSSSFRGSNYGYTF,TGTGCCAGCAGCTCGTCATTCAGGGGAAGTAACTATGGCTACACCTTC
NA,few,TRBJ1-1,TRBV7-9,CASSLGAIDTEAFF,TGTGCCAGCAGCTTAGGGGCAATCGACACTGAAGCTTTCTTT
TRBD1,NA,TRBJ1-3,TRBV20-1,CSATSRDRAGNTIYF,TGCAGTGCTACGTCCCGGGACAGGGCTGGAAACACCATATATTTT
NA,NA,TRBJ2-1,TRBV29-1,CSVEEGPRYNEQFF,TGCAGCGTTGAAGAGGGTCCGAGGTACAATGAGCAGTTCTTC
NA,many,TRBJ2-1,TRBV7-9,CASTTSGTSSYNEQFF,TGTGCCAGCACCACGTCCGGCACTAGCTCCTACAATGAGCAGTTCTTC
NA,NA,TRBJ2-2,TRBV6-4,CASRAKGAGELFF,TGTGCCAGCAGAGCTAAGGGGGCCGGGGAGCTGTTTTTT
TRBD2,NA,TRBJ2-3,TRBV3-1,CASSQGSGDSQYF,TGTGCCAGCAGCCAGGGTAGCGGGGACTCGCAGTATTTT
NA,many,TRBJ2-1,TRBV6-5,CASRSGSSSYNEQFF,TGTGCCAGCAGATCCGGGAGTAGCTCCTACAATGAGCAGTTCTTC
NA,NA,TRBJ1-2,TRBV20-1,CSATPPGAPGYTF,TGCAGTGCTACGCCACCGGGGGCGCCTGGCTACACCTTC
NA,many,TRBJ1-5,TRBV29-1,CSVAGTGKNQPQHF,TGCAGCGTAGCCGGAACAGGGAAGAATCAGCCCCAGCATTTT
NA,many,TRBJ2-1,TRBV7-9,CASSPQYNEQFF,TGTGCCAGCAGCCCGCAGTACAATGAGCAGTTCTTC
NA,NA,TRBJ1-4,TRBV7-9,CASSSSGSEKLFF,TGTGCCAGCAGCTCCTCAGGGAGTGAAAAACTGTTTTTT
NA,NA,TRBJ2-3,TRBV4-1,CASSHIADTQYF,TGCGCCAGCAGCCACATTGCAGATACGCAGTATTTT
TRBD2,many,TRBJ2-5,TRBV2,CASWTSGGASQETQYF,TGTGCCAGCTGGACTAGCGGGGGGGCGTCTCAAGAGACCCAGTACTTC
NA,NA,TRBJ1-1,TRBV12-3/TRBV12-4,CASGGGDTEAFF,TGTGCCAGCGGAGGGGGGGACACTGAAGCTTTCTTT
NA,few,TRBJ2-7,TRBV7-9,CASSSLLTGVEQYF,TGTGCCAGCAGCTCCCTCCTTACTGGGGTCGAGCAGTACTTC
NA,few,TRBJ2-2,TRBV12-3/TRBV12-4,CASSLRGGLFAGELFF,TGTGCCAGCAGTTTAAGGGGGGGGCTGTTCGCCGGGGAGCTGTTTTTT
TRBD1,few,TRBJ2-7,TRBV3-1,CASSPRGRAYEQYF,TGTGCCAGCAGCCCCAGGGGGCGCGCCTACGAGCAGTACTTC
TRBD2,NA,TRBJ2-1,TRBV18,CASSGTGGNYNEQFF,TGTGCCAGCTCCGGAACCGGGGGGAACTACAATGAGCAGTTCTTC
NA,few,TRBJ2-7,TRBV3-1,CASSHRLYEQYF,TGTGCCAGCAGCCATAGACTCTACGAGCAGTACTTC
NA,few,TRBJ1-5,TRBV5-5,CASSLNIPGYSNQPQHF,TGTGCCAGCAGCTTGAATATCCCCGGATATAGCAATCAGCCCCAGCATTTT
NA,NA,TRBJ1-4,TRBV3-1,CASSPSFLVGSNEKLFF,TGTGCCAGCAGCCCGTCATTCTTGGTCGGTTCTAATGAAAAACTGTTTTTT
NA,NA,TRBJ1-3,TRBV20-1,CSARESTGNTIYF,TGCAGTGCTAGAGAGAGCACCGGAAACACCATATATTTT
TRBD1,few,TRBJ2-1,TRBV4-3,CASSQEVSLGTDYNEQFF,TGCGCCAGCAGCCAAGAGGTTTCTTTGGGGACAGACTACAATGAGCAGTTCTTC
TRBD1,many,TRBJ1-6,TRBV5-1,CASSLSPARQGSSYNSPLHF,TGCGCCAGCAGCTTGTCCCCCGCTCGACAGGGGAGCTCCTATAATTCACCCCTCCACTTT
TRBD1,NA,TRBJ2-7,TRBV13,CASSPEQGPYEQYF,TGTGCCAGCAGCCCAGAACAGGGGCCCTACGAGCAGTACTTC
NA,few,TRBJ2-3,TRBV20-1,CSARDVRGSDTQYF,TGCAGTGCTAGAGATGTCCGGGGCTCAGATACGCAGTATTTT
NA,few,TRBJ2-3,TRBV29-1,CSVPLTSTDTQYF,TGCAGCGTCCCCTTGACTAGCACAGATACGCAGTATTTT
NA,NA,TRBJ2-3,TRBV10-3,CAISPSQRGTDTQYF,TGTGCCATCAGTCCCAGCCAGCGGGGCACAGATACGCAGTATTTT
NA,NA,TRBJ2-2,TRBV20-1,CSAWDPQNTGELFF,TGCAGTGCGTGGGACCCGCAGAACACCGGGGAGCTGTTTTTT
NA,NA,TRBJ1-1,TRBV6-4,CASSDGTEAFF,TGTGCCAGCAGTGACGGGACTGAAGCTTTCTTT
TRBD1,NA,TRBJ2-5,TRBV4-1,CASSHYPGQGEETQYF,TGCGCCAGCAGCCATTACCCGGGACAGGGGGAAGAGACCCAGTACTTC
NA,NA,TRBJ2-1,TRBV5-4,CASSQGRSDNEQFF,TGTGCCAGCAGCCAGGGACGGTCAGACAATGAGCAGTTCTTC
NA,many,TRBJ2-3,TRBV12-3/TRBV12-4,CASSLVGNTDTQYF,TGTGCCAGCAGTTTAGTCGGAAACACAGATACGCAGTATTTT
NA,NA,TRBJ2-3,TRBV7-9,CASSPPRQNTQYF,TGTGCCAGCAGCCCACCTCGACAAAATACGCAGTATTTT
NA,many,TRBJ1-1,TRBV10-3,CAITQQEGTEAFF,TGTGCCATCACACAACAGGAGGGCACTGAAGCTTTCTTT
NA,few,TRBJ2-3,TRBV3-1,CASSQGQPDTQYF,TGTGCCAGCAGCCAAGGACAGCCAGATACGCAGTATTTT
TRBD1,few,TRBJ1-1,TRBV5-1,CASSTLGTGSSMNTEAFF,TGCGCCAGCAGCACACTCGGGACAGGGTCAAGCATGAACACTGAAGCTTTCTTT
TRBD1,NA,TRBJ1-5,TRBV12-3/TRBV12-4,CASSQTGEGQPQHF,TGTGCCAGCAGTCAGACAGGGGAGGGCCAGCCCCAGCATTTT
NA,NA,TRBJ1-2,TRBV12-3/TRBV12-4,CASSLIERRLHGYTF,TGTGCCAGCAGTTTAATAGAGAGGAGACTCCATGGCTACACCTTC